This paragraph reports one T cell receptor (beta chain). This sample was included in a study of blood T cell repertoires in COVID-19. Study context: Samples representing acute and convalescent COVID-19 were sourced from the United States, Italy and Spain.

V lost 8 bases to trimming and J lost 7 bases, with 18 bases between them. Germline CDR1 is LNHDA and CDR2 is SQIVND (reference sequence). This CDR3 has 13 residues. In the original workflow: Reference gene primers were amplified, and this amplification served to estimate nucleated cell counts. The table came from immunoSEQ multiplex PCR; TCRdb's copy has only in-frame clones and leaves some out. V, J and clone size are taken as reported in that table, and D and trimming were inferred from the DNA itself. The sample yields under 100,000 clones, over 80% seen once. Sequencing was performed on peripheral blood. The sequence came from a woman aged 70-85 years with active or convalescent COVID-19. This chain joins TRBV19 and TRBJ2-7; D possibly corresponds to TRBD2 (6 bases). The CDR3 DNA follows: TGTGCCAGTTCCGGGGGAGTCCTCGGGGAGCAGTACTTC. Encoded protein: CASSGGVLGEQYF.